This is a list of T cell receptor beta chains from one sample in a study of beta chain features in type 1 diabetes. TCRdb's table, derived via immunoSEQ multiplex PCR, lists solely in-frame clones and lacks some. The repertoire consists of about 660,000 clones, with over 13% occurring once and the leading ten covering 0.03% to 0.04%. Sequenced: naive CD4+ T cells from blood. The receptors stem from a man aged 18 to 30 with type 1 diabetes. Each CDR3 is given with its conserved first and last residue. A D gene is named only where the DNA matches it firmly. Some rows have no size entry. The others give once, few or many, or a class for an expanded clone.

few | TRBJ2-1 | TRBV27 | - | TGTGCCAGCAGTCTGAGGGCTAGCTCCTACAATGAGCAGTTCTTC | CASSLRASSYNEQFF
few | TRBJ2-1 | TRBV11-3 | - | TGTGCCAGCAGCTTAGGCCCGAAGGAGCAGTTCTTC | CASSLGPKEQFF
- | TRBJ2-3 | TRBV4-2 | TRBD2 | TGTGCCAGCAGAGTAAGCGGGGGGGCTACAGATACGCAGTATTTT | CASRVSGGATDTQYF
- | TRBJ1-1 | TRBV5-1 | TRBD1 | TGCGCCAGCAGCCTGGACAGGGCAAGTACTGAAGCTTTCTTT | CASSLDRASTEAFF
- | TRBJ2-7 | TRBV5-4 | - | TGTGCCAGCAGCTTCTCGGGGAACTCCTACGAGCAGTACTTC | CASSFSGNSYEQYF
- | TRBJ1-1 | TRBV20-1 | - | TGCAGTGCTATCCGAGTAACTGAAGCTTTCTTT | CSAIRVTEAFF
- | TRBJ2-5 | TRBV28 | TRBD2 | TGTGCCAGCAGTTCACGGGGGGGATCCCAAGAGACCCAGTACTTC | CASSSRGGSQETQYF
- | TRBJ2-1 | TRBV7-6 | - | TGTGCCAGCAGCTCAGTCGCCGGGACTGAGCAGTTCTTC | CASSSVAGTEQFF
- | TRBJ2-5 | TRBV9 | - | TGTGCCAGCAGCGGAATCCAAGAGACCCAGTACTTC | CASSGIQETQYF
- | TRBJ2-2 | TRBV5-1 | - | TGCGCCAGCAATCAGGGAACAGCGAACACCGGGGAGCTGTTTTTT | CASNQGTANTGELFF
- | TRBJ2-2 | TRBV29-1 | - | TGCAGCTCGAAGGGACAAAACACCGGGGAGCTGTTTTTT | CSSKGQNTGELFF
few | TRBJ2-1 | TRBV30 | TRBD2 | TGTGCCTGGAGTGTACTCAGCGGGAGGGCCGAAGAGCAGTTCTTC | CAWSVLSGRAEEQFF
- | TRBJ2-4 | TRBV5-1 | TRBD2 | TGCGCCAGCAGGAAAACTAGCGGGGGACAAAACATTCAGTACTTC | CASRKTSGGQNIQYF
- | TRBJ2-5 | TRBV15 | TRBD1 | TGTGCCACCAGCAGAGAGACAGGGGAAGTGACCCAGTACTTC | CATSRETGEVTQYF
few | TRBJ2-1 | TRBV5-4 | - | TGTGCCAGCAGCCCCACCGGGACCGGCTTCAATGAGCAGTTCTTC | CASSPTGTGFNEQFF
- | TRBJ2-5 | TRBV9 | - | TGTGCCAGCAGCGTAGATGTCCGACAAGAGACCCAGTACTTC | CASSVDVRQETQYF
- | TRBJ2-7 | TRBV9 | TRBD2 | TGTGCCAGCAGCGTATCGGGGGGTCCCTACGAGCAGTACTTC | CASSVSGGPYEQYF
- | TRBJ2-2 | TRBV6-5 | TRBD1 | TGTGCCAGCAGAGAGGGACAGGGAAGGACCGGGGAGCTGTTTTTT | CASREGQGRTGELFF
few | TRBJ2-1 | TRBV7-2 | - | TGTGCCAGCAGCTTCGTCGGGAGTACTTACAATGAGCAGTTCTTC | CASSFVGSTYNEQFF
few | TRBJ2-1 | TRBV7-2 | TRBD1 | TGTGCCAGCTACAAAACCGGGACAGGGGGCTACAATGAGCAGTTCTTC | CASYKTGTGGYNEQFF
- | TRBJ2-5 | TRBV4-2 | - | TGTGCCAGCAGCCAAGAAGTAGCGGATCAAGAGACCCAGTACTTC | CASSQEVADQETQYF
- | TRBJ2-1 | TRBV13 | - | TGTGCCAGCAGCCCGGTCTTGTTCGGGGCCAATAGTAAGCAGTTCTTC | CASSPVLFGANSKQFF
few | TRBJ1-5 | TRBV30 | - | TGTGCCTGGAGTGTACTCGGCCTCAATCAGCCCCAGCATTTT | CAWSVLGLNQPQHF
few | TRBJ2-2 | TRBV14 | - | TGTGCCAGCAGCCAAGACAAGCCGTACCCCCCCGGGGAGCTGTTTTTT | CASSQDKPYPPGELFF
few | TRBJ1-4 | TRBV4-2 | TRBD1 | TGTGCCAGCAGCCAAGCTGAAGGGGGCGCGGGTGAAAAACTGTTTTTT | CASSQAEGGAGEKLFF
few | TRBJ2-3 | TRBV30 | TRBD2 | TGTGCCTGGGCGGCGGGAGTTCCCGATACGCAGTATTTT | CAWAAGVPDTQYF
- | TRBJ1-4 | TRBV14 | - | TGTGCCAGCAGCCAAGTAGGGAGGGAGACTAATGAAAAACTGTTTTTT | CASSQVGRETNEKLFF
few | TRBJ2-7 | TRBV7-2 | - | TGTGCCAGCAGCTTAAAGCAGCGCCACGAGCAGTACTTC | CASSLKQRHEQYF
few | TRBJ1-2 | TRBV19 | - | TGTGCCAGTAGTCGGAGCCAGATACTCTATGGCTACACCTTC | CASSRSQILYGYTF
few | TRBJ2-1 | TRBV10-3 | - | TGTGCCATCAGTGGCGGACCCCTCAACAATGAGCAGTTCTTC | CAISGGPLNNEQFF
- | TRBJ2-5 | TRBV6-5 | - | TGTGCCAGCAGTTACGGGAAGCGAGAGACCCAGTACTTC | CASSYGKRETQYF
few | TRBJ1-4 | TRBV15 | - | TGTGCCACCAGCAGAGGGGGAGGGGAAAAACTGTTTTTT | CATSRGGGEKLFF
- | TRBJ2-7 | TRBV27 | - | TGTGCCAGCAGTCGTCAGACTGTTCCCTACGAGCAGTACTTC | CASSRQTVPYEQYF
- | TRBJ1-1 | TRBV2 | - | TGTGCCAGCAGTGACAGGAGGACTGAAGCTTTCTTT | CASSDRRTEAFF
- | TRBJ2-1 | TRBV6-5 | - | TGTGCCAGCAGCTCGGGACCAAATGAGCAGTTCTTC | CASSSGPNEQFF
- | TRBJ1-1 | TRBV6-5 | - | TGTGCCAGCAGTTACTCAAGGGGAATAAACACTGAAGCTTTCTTT | CASSYSRGINTEAFF
few | TRBJ2-1 | TRBV4-3 | TRBD2 | TGCGCCAGCAGCCGGAATCGACTAGCGGGGACTGAGCAGTTCTTC | CASSRNRLAGTEQFF
- | TRBJ1-1 | TRBV7-8 | TRBD1 | TGTGCCAGCAGCCAAGGGACAGGGGGCTGGAACACTGAAGCTTTCTTT | CASSQGTGGWNTEAFF
- | TRBJ1-1 | TRBV28 | - | TGTGCCAGCAGTAGCCGGGCCCTGAACACTGAAGCTTTCTTT | CASSSRALNTEAFF
few | TRBJ2-1 | TRBV19 | - | TGTGCCAGTACCCTGAGTCCTCGCTCCTACAATGAGCAGTTCTTC | CASTLSPRSYNEQFF
few | TRBJ2-2 | TRBV30 | - | TGTGCCTGGAGGGGCCCCTCGAACACCGGGGAGCTGTTTTTT | CAWRGPSNTGELFF
few | TRBJ2-7 | TRBV4-2 | TRBD1 | TGTGCCAGCAGCCTCGACAGGGCCAACTACGAGCAGTACTTC | CASSLDRANYEQYF
few | TRBJ2-3 | TRBV7-2 | TRBD2 | TGTGCCAGCAGCGGAACTCGAGTAGCGGGGGGTGGTGGTACGCAGTATTTT | CASSGTRVAGGGGTQYF
- | TRBJ2-1 | TRBV7-9 | TRBD1 | TGTGCCAGCAGCTTAGCGTGGCAGGGGGCTCTGTTCTTC | CASSLAWQGALFF
- | TRBJ2-5 | TRBV5-1 | - | TGCGCCAGCAGCGTGGAGCCCCGAGAGTGGGAGACCCAGTACTTC | CASSVEPREWETQYF
few | TRBJ2-7 | TRBV5-1 | TRBD2 | TGCGCCAGCAGCTTTAGCGGGGCGACCTCCTACGAGCAGTACTTC | CASSFSGATSYEQYF
few | TRBJ2-1 | TRBV11-1 | TRBD2 | TGTGCCAGCAGCTACATAGCGGGAGGGCCGAATGAGCAGTTCTTC | CASSYIAGGPNEQFF